Below are 4 T cell receptor beta chains sequenced from a single sample in a study of T cells in Graves' hyperthyroidism and ophthalmopathy. RNA transcripts served as the template for amplifying TCR beta CDR3 regions. HTBI primers were employed in a first-round RT-PCR of the TCR CDR3. TCRdb reprocessed the multiplex PCR reads via MiXCR and lists one record per CDR3 protein. This table holds 250,000 to 350,000 distinct CDR3 sequences, over 15% found once. Sequencing input: blood. The source is a man aged 25 to 40 with Graves' hyperthyroidism.

Of note for this clonotype: A much larger clone is a single base away; this may be a read error. Because the CDR3 is missing its conserved closing phenylalanine or tryptophan, this is likely a read error. V and J are TRBV7-9 and TRBJ2-7; no definite D call. The V end lost 5 bases, the J end lost 1 base, and 9 bases lay between the germline ends. The CDR3 consists of 13 residues. The germline CDR1 and CDR2 sequences are SEHNR and FQNEAQ (reference sequence). The CDR3 coding sequence is TGTGCCAGCAGCCCTGACGGGTCCTACGAGCAGTACTCC. It codes for CASSPDGSYEQYS.

The chain combines TRBV5-6 with TRBJ2-5, with D unclear. CDR1 is SGHDT, CDR2 YYEEEE, per germline. This CDR3 contains 15 residues. The V end was cut by 5 bases, the J end by 1 base, with 15 bases between. The CDR3 DNA sequence: TGTGCCAGCAGAGGGCCCTTATCTACCCAAGAGACCCAGTACTTC. Translated: CASRGPLSTQETQYF. The variable domain in full, with the rest retrieved from reference TRBV5-6 and TRBJ2-5, is DAGVTQSPTHLIKTRGQQVTLRCSPKSGHDTVSWYQQALGQGPQFIFQYYEEEERQRGNFPDRFSGHQFPNYSSELNVNALLLGDSALYLCASRGPLSTQETQYFGPGTRLLVL.

The chain links TRBV29-1 to TRBJ1-1, with a tentative D call TRBD1 (6 bases). Trimming cost V 4 bases and J 6 bases, with 12 bases left between them. This CDR3 contains 12 residues. CDR1 and CDR2 (germline): SQVTM, ANQGSEA. CDR3 residues: CSVGGGPSEAFF. CDR3 DNA sequence: TGCAGCGTTGGGGGGGGGCCGTCTGAAGCTTTCTTT.

This clonotype turned up a few times. With a much larger clone just one base away, this may be a read error. The chain carries TRBV2 and TRBJ2-5; maybe TRBD2 (6 bases). V lost 3 bases and J 3 bases, leaving 14 bases between the germline ends. Per germline, CDR1 SNHLY and CDR2 FYNNEI. The CDR3 has 15 residues. The CDR3 protein is CASSDRMGEEETQYF. DNA for the CDR3: TGTGCCAGCAGTGACCGGATGGGGGAGGAAGAGACCCAGTACTTC.